The sequence of this T cell receptor beta chain was determined in a study of shared clonotypes between healthy human individuals. All of the donors resided in Nashville, Tennessee, and each was a Caucasian adult. Study-wide results and caveats: Blood alone was sampled, and tissue repertoires likely differ. The study drew on few donors, limiting represented genetic and exposure-history diversity. Sequencing of the sorted subsets was shown by rarefaction to be incomplete despite large depth.

Assay: immunoSEQ multiplex PCR; the TCRdb copy retains only in-frame clones and omits some. The table records 2 million to 3 million clones, approximately 93% of them present only once. V lost 0 bases and J lost 4, with 5 bases in between. The CDR3 runs 13 residues. Germline lookup yields CDR1 SGDLS and CDR2 YYNGEE. As regards this clone: The antigen remains undetermined.

The genes are TRBV9 and TRBJ1-5, with D uncertain. This TCR derives from a man aged 18 to 30 in good health. Some clones in this sample may be carry-over from other donors' samples. The sequenced sample consisted of naive CD4+ T cells from PBMCs. Subset noted: CD45RA+ positively selected. CDR3 protein: CASSVAINQPQHF. In DNA, the CDR3 is TGTGCCAGCAGCGTAGCAATAAATCAGCCCCAGCATTTT.